The 18 T cell receptor beta chains given below trace back to one sample, sequenced in a study of response to subunit inactivated influenza vaccine. A single record per CDR3 protein comes from TCRdb applying MiXCR to the RT-PCR reads. This table holds about 520,000 distinct CDR3 sequences, about 7.2% found once. The input for sequencing was PBMCs from blood, taken about 24 months after vaccination. Every receptor here comes from a man aged 45-69 years who received an inactivated influenza vaccine.

The chain recombines TRBV15 with TRBJ2-7; D may match TRBD1 or TRBD2 (5 bases each). Germline CDR1 is LNHNV and CDR2 is YYDKDF (reference sequence). Trimming stripped 3 bases from V and 2 bases from J, with 14 bases between. The CDR3 sequence is 15 residues long. The CDR3 nucleotides read TGTGCCACCAGCAGCTTCAGGGCGGGCACCTACGAGCAGTACTTC. Translating gives CATSSFRAGTYEQYF.

This clonotype came up a few times. This sequence joins TRBV5-4 and TRBJ2-5; tentatively, D is TRBD1 or TRBD2 (6 bases each). The V end lost 3 bases, the J end lost 4 bases, and 13 bases lay between the germline ends. Germline lookup yields CDR1 SGHNT and CDR2 YYREEE (reference sequence). This CDR3 contains 14 residues. CDR3 sequence: CASSSGGHGETQYF. In nucleotides, the CDR3 is TGTGCCAGCAGCTCCGGGGGACATGGAGAGACCCAGTACTTC.

This clonotype occurred many times. The V gene is TRBV3-1, the J gene TRBJ2-3; 10 bases agree with TRBD2. Germline CDR1 is LGHDT and CDR2 is YNNKEL (reference sequence). This CDR3 comprises 16 residues. J lost 0 bases, V lost 4 bases, and 4 bases had no gene match. The CDR3 coding sequence is TGTGCCAGCAGCCCGACTAGCGGGTCTAGCACAGATACGCAGTATTTT. As protein: CASSPTSGSSTDTQYF.

The chain is built from TRBV29-1 and TRBJ2-3; D may correspond to TRBD1 or TRBD2 (5 bases each). The CDR3 extends over 13 amino acids. From germline, CDR1 is SQVTM and CDR2 ANQGSEA. Trimming stripped 6 bases from V and 0 bases from J, with 10 bases between. Here the CDR3 DNA reads TGCAGCGTCCGGGGCAGGAGCACAGATACGCAGTATTTT. This codes for CSVRGRSTDTQYF.

This clonotype appeared a few times. The chain links TRBV10-3 to TRBJ2-3; 9 bases fit TRBD1. CDR1 and CDR2 from the germline V gene are ENHRY and SYGVKD. The ends lost 9 bases at V and 2 bases at J; junction bases unmatched: 6. This CDR3 comprises 14 residues. CDR3 sequence reads: CAISTGGTTDTQYF. In DNA form, the CDR3 reads TGTGCCATTTCGACAGGGGGGACCACAGATACGCAGTATTTT.

This clonotype has ten or more counts. The V call is TRBV7-2, the J call TRBJ1-5; D is ambiguous. Germline loops: CDR1 SGHTA, CDR2 FQGNSA. V gave up 5 bases and J gave up 3 bases, with 14 bases separating them. The CDR3 extends over 15 amino acids. CDR3: CASSASGLNNQPQHF. CDR3 DNA: TGTGCCAGCAGCGCCTCTGGACTGAACAATCAGCCCCAGCATTTT. Full variable domain (rest looked up from reference TRBV7-2 and TRBJ1-5): GAGVSQSPSNKVTEKGKDVELRCDPISGHTALYWYRQSLGQGLEFLIYFQGNSAPDKSGLPSDRFSAERTGGSVSTLTIQRTQQEDSAVYLCASSASGLNNQPQHFGDGTRLSIL.

This clonotype occurred a few times. This chain uses TRBV5-1 with TRBJ2-6, with TRBD2 as a possible D gene (6 bases). The CDR3 totals 16 residues. The germline V gene encodes CDR1 SGHRS and CDR2 YFSETQ. Trimming removed 4 bases at V and 0 bases at J, with 11 bases between. DNA of the CDR3: TGCGCCAGCAGCCCGGACGGGAGCTCTGGGGCCAACGTCCTGACTTTC. Translation: CASSPDGSSGANVLTF.

The V call is TRBV12-3 or TRBV12-4, the J call TRBJ2-1, with TRBD2 matching 11 bases. The CDR3 runs 15 residues. J was trimmed by 8 bases and V by 5 bases; bases with no gene match: 8. In DNA, the CDR3 is TGTGCCAGCAGTCCCCTAGCGGGGGGCCCTTATGAGCAGTTCTTC. Translating it yields CASSPLAGGPYEQFF.

This chain joins TRBV6-1 and TRBJ1-5, with D possibly matching TRBD1 (5 bases). V dropped 6 bases and J dropped 0 bases, with 12 bases sitting between them. The germline gives CDR1 MNHNS, CDR2 SASEGT. The CDR3 is 15 amino acids. CDR3 loop: CASRPTEDSNQPQHF. CDR3 nucleotides: TGTGCCAGCAGGCCGACAGAGGATAGCAATCAGCCCCAGCATTTT.

The J gene is TRBJ2-1, the V gene TRBV2, with D unclear. The CDR3 runs to 14 residues. Between the trimmed V and J ends, which lost 3 bases and 3 bases, there was a span of 9 bases. Germline V gene sequence: CDR1 SNHLY, CDR2 FYNNEI. The CDR3 nucleotides are TGTGCCAGCAGTGACCTGGGGTACTACAATGAGCAGTTCTTC. Its translation is CASSDLGYYNEQFF.

The chain employs TRBV14 and TRBJ2-7; D possibly corresponds to TRBD1 (5 bases). The CDR3 length is 13 residues. V was cut by 1 base and J by 6 bases, with 10 bases left in between. Germline V gene lookup returns CDR1 SGHDN and CDR2 FVKESK. CDR3 protein: CASSQAVRGEQYF. Written as DNA, the CDR3 is TGTGCCAGCAGCCAAGCTGTTAGGGGCGAGCAGTACTTC.

This clonotype came up many times. V is TRBV7-9 and J is TRBJ2-3, with 7 positions matching TRBD1. The germline V gene encodes CDR1 SEHNR and CDR2 FQNEAQ (reference sequence). The trim removed 4 bases at V and 3 bases at J, leaving 10 bases unmatched. CDR3 length: 16 amino acids. The DNA for the CDR3 is TGTGCCAGCAGCTCTGGAAGACAGGGAAGGACAGATACGCAGTATTTT. Translation: CASSSGRQGRTDTQYF.

The chain carries TRBV7-6 and TRBJ2-3; D remains unclear. The V gene lost 2 bases and the J gene lost 0 bases, with 9 bases spanning the gap. This CDR3 is built from 15 residues. The germline gives CDR1 SGHVS, CDR2 FNYEAQ. CDR3 protein: CASSLNLDSTDTQYF. The DNA of the CDR3 is TGTGCCAGCAGCTTAAACCTAGACAGCACAGATACGCAGTATTTT.

The V gene is TRBV6-1, the J gene TRBJ2-2, with 7 positions matching TRBD2. In germline, CDR1 is MNHNS, CDR2 SASEGT. Losses at the gene ends were 10 bases for V and 4 bases for J; bases not matched to a gene: 3. This CDR3 region has 12 residues. Written as DNA, the CDR3 is TGTGCCACCTGGGGGGGCACCGGGGAGCTGTTTTTT. This encodes CATWGGTGELFF.

The chain joins TRBV4-3 to TRBJ1-4; D gene ambiguous. In germline, CDR1 is LGHNA, CDR2 YSLEER. V dropped 0 bases and J dropped 6 bases, with 5 bases sitting between them. CDR3 length equals 13 residues. The CDR3 reads CASSQDRHEKLFF. The CDR3 DNA is TGCGCCAGCAGCCAAGATCGTCATGAAAAACTGTTTTTT.

J is TRBJ2-3 and V is TRBV20-1, with a weak D call TRBD1 (6 bases). This CDR3 contains 15 residues. Germline CDR1 DFQATT, CDR2 SNEGSKA (reference sequence). With 5 bases removed from V and 6 bases from J, the gap between germline ends came to 21 bases. The CDR3 nucleotides read TGCAGTGCTGGCAGGGGAACACACAACCCGGATACGCAGTATTTT. As protein: CSAGRGTHNPDTQYF.

V and J are TRBV7-9 and TRBJ1-6; 7 nucleotides align to TRBD1. The CDR3 has 15 amino acids. Germline lookup yields CDR1 SEHNR and CDR2 FQNEAQ (reference sequence). J lost 6 bases, V lost 4 bases, and 6 bases had no gene match. The CDR3 loop is CASSWGQSGNSPLHF. The CDR3 coding sequence is TGTGCCAGCAGCTGGGGACAGTCCGGTAATTCACCCCTCCACTTT.

This clonotype has more than one count but fewer than ten. The chain joins TRBV3-1 to TRBJ2-5; 13 bases align to TRBD2. Germline CDR1 is LGHDT and CDR2 is YNNKEL (reference sequence). The CDR3 is 16 amino acids. V lost 4 bases to trimming and J lost 5 bases; unmatched junction nucleotides: 7. CDR3 nucleotide sequence: TGTGCCAGCAGCCGTAGACTAGCGGGGGGTCACGAGACCCAGTACTTC. Translated: CASSRRLAGGHETQYF.